Listed below are T cell receptor beta chains from one sample, sequenced in a study of cytomegalovirus exposure and HLA in healthy donors. Here immunoSEQ multiplex PCR was the method, and the copy in TCRdb shows in-frame clones only, minus some. The sample lists under 55,000 clones, approximately 70% occurring once. Material: PBMCs. All receptors come from a man between 18 and 35 years old in good health and CMV-seronegative. The CDR3 runs from the conserved cysteine through the conserved F or W. The order of the fields is CDR3 protein, CDR3 DNA, J gene, D gene, clone size, V gene. D genes are given only for firm matches. Rows give clone size only sometimes, using once, few, many, or a class for an expanded clone.

CASSNPGLAVTRSVDEQFF TGCGCCAGCAGCAATCCGGGACTAGCGGTTACGCGGTCGGTGGATGAGCAGTTCTTC TRBJ2-1 TRBD2 NA TRBV5-1
CASSQEIPGAGEKLFF TGCGCCAGCAGCCAAGAAATTCCAGGGGCTGGAGAAAAACTGTTTTTT TRBJ1-4 NA NA TRBV4-3
CASSLGGQANTEAFF TGTGCCAGCAGCTTAGGGGGACAGGCAAACACTGAAGCTTTCTTT TRBJ1-1 TRBD1 NA TRBV11-3
CSARGHSLAFF TGCAGTGCTAGAGGTCACAGCCTAGCTTTCTTT TRBJ1-1 NA NA TRBV20-1
CASSQGLAGVYEQYF TGCGCCAGCAGCCAAGGACTAGCGGGAGTTTACGAGCAGTACTTC TRBJ2-7 TRBD2 NA TRBV4-3
CASRARDTQYF TGTGCCAGCAGAGCCAGGGATACGCAGTATTTT TRBJ2-3 NA NA TRBV25-1
CASQLQGMNTEAFF TGTGCCAGTCAATTGCAGGGAATGAACACTGAAGCTTTCTTT TRBJ1-1 NA NA TRBV27
CASEKGGGVNIQYF TGTGCCAGCGAAAAGGGGGGAGGGGTAAACATTCAGTACTTC TRBJ2-4 NA NA TRBV28
CASSEAGLAGVKIQFF TGTGCCAGCAGTGAAGCGGGACTAGCGGGAGTAAAAATTCAGTTCTTC TRBJ2-1 TRBD2 NA TRBV2
CASSRSWDTALDDNQPQHF TGTGCCAGTAGCCGAAGCTGGGACACTGCCCTAGATGACAATCAGCCCCAGCATTTT TRBJ1-5 NA once TRBV19
CASSRTGTSAETQYF TGCGCCAGCAGCCGAACCGGGACTAGCGCCGAGACCCAGTACTTC TRBJ2-5 TRBD2 NA TRBV4-3
CASRGDQPQHF TGTGCCAGTAGGGGCGATCAGCCCCAGCATTTT TRBJ1-5 NA NA TRBV19
CAWSVAGGGLAFF TGTGCCTGGAGTGTCGCCGGGGGGGGTTTAGCTTTCTTT TRBJ1-1 NA NA TRBV30
CASSSGTNYGYTF TGTGCCAGCAGTTCAGGGACTAACTATGGCTACACCTTC TRBJ1-2 NA NA TRBV6-5
CASSSTGVGGYTF TGTGCCAGCAGCTCAACAGGGGTGGGAGGCTACACCTTC TRBJ1-2 TRBD1 NA TRBV7-9
CAISDGRNNEQFF TGTGCCATCAGTGACGGGAGAAACAATGAGCAGTTCTTC TRBJ2-1 NA once TRBV10-3
CASSPMAGWGTDTQYF TGTGCCAGCAGCCCCATGGCGGGTTGGGGCACAGATACGCAGTATTTT TRBJ2-3 NA once TRBV7-8
CASSELYRYEQYF TGTGCCAGCAGTGAACTCTACAGGTACGAGCAGTACTTC TRBJ2-7 NA once TRBV6-1
CASSLGAANYGYTF TGTGCCAGCAGTTTAGGGGCAGCGAACTATGGCTACACCTTC TRBJ1-2 NA NA TRBV27
CASSLSPPWTSGSNEQFF TGTGCCAGCAGTTTATCCCCCCCCTGGACTAGCGGGAGCAATGAGCAGTTCTTC TRBJ2-1 TRBD2 NA TRBV28
CAISQTQAFSNQPQHF TGTGCCATCAGCCAGACCCAGGCCTTCAGCAATCAGCCCCAGCATTTT TRBJ1-5 NA NA TRBV10-3
CATSRAGWGTDTQYF TGTGCCACCAGCAGAGCAGGGTGGGGCACAGATACGCAGTATTTT TRBJ2-3 NA NA TRBV15
CASSLGLGTEQYF TGCGCCAGCAGCTTGGGACTTGGAACCGAGCAGTACTTC TRBJ2-7 NA NA TRBV4-1
CASSWTGQETQYF TGTGCCAGCAGCTGGACGGGACAAGAGACCCAGTACTTC TRBJ2-5 NA NA TRBV7-2
CASSMSGLANEQFF TGTGCCAGTAGTATGTCGGGACTAGCGAATGAGCAGTTCTTC TRBJ2-1 TRBD2 NA TRBV19
CASKITRDTGNTIYF TGTGCCAGCAAAATCACCCGGGACACAGGAAACACCATATATTTT TRBJ1-3 NA NA TRBV6-5
CASSLNRGTGELFF TGTGCCAGCAGCCTTAACAGGGGCACCGGGGAGCTGTTTTTT TRBJ2-2 TRBD1 few TRBV7-3
CARTGDRGGYTF TGTGCCAGGACAGGGGATCGTGGTGGCTACACCTTC TRBJ1-2 TRBD1 NA TRBV2
CASSVDGGGNEKLFF TGTGCCAGCAGCGTAGACGGGGGGGGTAATGAAAAACTGTTTTTT TRBJ1-4 NA NA TRBV9
CASSPRQGLGEKLFF TGTGCCAGCAGCCCCCGACAGGGATTAGGTGAAAAACTGTTTTTT TRBJ1-4 TRBD1 NA TRBV7-2
CASRQLAINEQFF TGTGCCAGCAGGCAACTAGCGATCAATGAGCAGTTCTTC TRBJ2-1 TRBD2 few TRBV6-5
CASSGRGNNSPLHF TGTGCCAGCAGTGGGAGGGGAAATAATTCACCCCTCCACTTT TRBJ1-6 NA NA TRBV2
CASSQETSGRLSNEQFF TGCGCCAGCAGCCAAGAGACTAGCGGGAGATTAAGCAATGAGCAGTTCTTC TRBJ2-1 TRBD2 NA TRBV4-3
CASSPTPVYEQYF TGTGCCAGCTCACCGACTCCCGTCTACGAGCAGTACTTC TRBJ2-7 NA NA TRBV18
CASSREAGLLNSPLHF TGTGCCAGCAGTCGGGAGGCGGGCCTCTTAAATTCACCCCTCCACTTT TRBJ1-6 NA NA TRBV2